This T cell receptor (beta chain) was sequenced during a study of beta chain features in type 1 diabetes. The CDR3 totals 12 residues. Trimming shortened V by 3 bases and J by 12 bases, and 12 bases separated the two germline ends. Germline V lookup: CDR1 SEHNR, CDR2 FQNEAQ (reference sequence). Expressed TCRB transcripts were sequenced because the entire RNA isolate underwent reverse transcription. The table came from immunoSEQ multiplex PCR; TCRdb's copy has only in-frame clones and leaves some out. Of 350,000 to 400,000 clones listed, approximately 16% are singletons. The sample comprised naive CD4+ T cells from blood. The clonotype was recovered from a woman younger than 30 in good health. This chain joins TRBV7-9 and TRBJ2-1; a weak D match, TRBD2 (5 bases). This CDR3 reads CASSFSGFAQFF. Here the CDR3 DNA reads TGTGCCAGCAGCTTTTCGGGATTTGCGCAGTTCTTC.